This T cell receptor beta chain was retrieved from a study of blood T cell repertoires in COVID-19. The wider study: The United States, Italy and Spain were the sources of the acute and convalescent COVID-19 samples. Sources were T cells, B-cell-depleted T cells, or PBMCs; the material itself was cDNA or gDNA.

This clone was recorded once. The CDR3 totals 14 residues. Germline V gene lookup returns CDR1 SSHAT and CDR2 FNYEAQ (reference sequence). The ends lost 5 bases at V and 2 bases at J; junction bases unmatched: 4. Per the authors' pipeline: It was from reference gene primer amplification that nucleated cell counts were estimated. The repertoire was sequenced with immunoSEQ multiplex PCR; TCRdb's copy has only in-frame clones and lacks some. The D gene and trimming were derived from the DNA, and the V and J assignments and clone size from that table. The data contain more than 200,000 clones, 86% of them seen just once; the ten biggest clones take up under 2.5%.

This TCR derives from a man aged 25-45 years with active or convalescent COVID-19. The J gene is TRBJ2-7, the V gene TRBV7-7, with 9 bases identical to TRBD1. Material for sequencing was peripheral blood. The chain's CDR3 is CASSAGTGTYEQYF. The CDR3 DNA follows: TGTGCCAGCAGCGCCGGGACAGGGACCTACGAGCAGTACTTC.